The 25 T cell receptor beta chains presented below share a single source sample, sequenced in a study of cytomegalovirus exposure and HLA in healthy donors. The PCR was carried out with 60 Vbeta primers and 13 Jbeta primers. Data came from immunoSEQ multiplex PCR; TCRdb stores just in-frame clones and leaves some out. This table has 150,000 to 200,000 clones, around 90% appearing once. Material: PBMCs. These receptors all stem from a woman in her twenties or thirties in good health and CMV-seronegative.

V is TRBV21-1 and J is TRBJ1-1. TRBV21-1 is assigned pseudogene status. The CDR3 contains 15 residues. CDR3 in DNA: TGTGCCAGCAGCAAAGTTGGGCAGGGAGGCACTGAAGCTTTCTTT. Protein: CASSKVGQGGTEAFF.

Only one count was recorded for this clone. The CDR3 loop reads CASSVSGDNNYEQYF. The CDR3 nucleotides are TGTGCCAGCAGCGTTAGCGGGGACAATAACTACGAGCAGTACTTC. The chain uses TRBV9 and TRBJ2-7; TRBD2 aligns across 8 bases. This CDR3 has 15 amino acids. The ends lost 2 bases at V and 3 bases at J; junction bases unmatched: 7. Germline CDR1 and CDR2: SGDLS and YYNGEE.

The genes are TRBV5-1 and TRBJ2-7, with D hard to call. Looked up from germline, CDR1 is SGHRS and CDR2 is YFSETQ. Between the trimmed V and J ends, which lost 0 bases and 3 bases, there was a span of 7 bases. The CDR3 spans 13 residues. DNA of the CDR3: TGCGCCAGCAGCTTGGATGGGCTCTACGAGCAGTACTTC. This codes for CASSLDGLYEQYF.

V and J are TRBV28 and TRBJ2-1, with TRBD2 matching 8 bases. V shed 6 bases, J shed 1 base, and the junction held 8 bases outside the gene matches. The CDR3 consists of 16 residues. The germline V gene encodes CDR1 MDHEN and CDR2 SYDVKM. In DNA, the CDR3 is TGTGCCAGCAGCTCTAGGACTAGCCGGTCCTACAATGAGCAGTTCTTC. Translation gives CASSSRTSRSYNEQFF.

The chain employs TRBV5-1 and TRBJ2-1, with 8 bases matching TRBD2. The CDR3 runs to 16 residues. The J segment lost 4 bases and the V segment lost 0 bases, leaving 6 bases of the junction unmatched. Germline values: CDR1 SGHRS, CDR2 YFSETQ. The CDR3 bases are TGCGCCAGCAGCTTGGGTACTAGCGGACGTTACAATGAGCAGTTCTTC. Its translation: CASSLGTSGRYNEQFF.

The chain couples TRBV7-2 to TRBJ2-2; 9 positions match TRBD1. Germline V gives CDR1 SGHTA, CDR2 FQGNSA. Losses at the gene ends were 2 bases for V and 7 bases for J; bases not matched to a gene: 8. CDR3 length: 16 amino acids. CDR3 sequence reads: CASSLMGQGLVGELFF. The DNA for the CDR3 is TGTGCCAGCAGCTTAATGGGACAGGGATTGGTCGGGGAGCTGTTTTTT.

The chain joins TRBV6-1 to TRBJ2-3; tentatively, D is TRBD2 (6 bases). The CDR3 loop spans 14 amino acids. Germline values: CDR1 MNHNS, CDR2 SASEGT. Trimming took off 7 bases at V and 4 bases at J, with 15 bases between the two ends. The CDR3: CASKRAGSADTQYF. DNA for the CDR3: TGTGCCAGCAAGCGGGCAGGGAGCGCAGATACGCAGTATTTT.

The chain links TRBV2 to TRBJ2-5; TRBD2 matches 11 bases. The CDR3 consists of 12 residues. V lost 9 bases to trimming and J lost 5 bases; unmatched junction nucleotides: 2. The germline V gene encodes CDR1 SNHLY and CDR2 FYNNEI. CDR3 amino acids: CASGLAGETQYF. CDR3 sequence (DNA): TGTGCCAGTGGACTAGCGGGTGAGACCCAGTACTTC.

J is TRBJ2-2 and V is TRBV7-7; 12 bases agree with TRBD2. From germline, CDR1 is SSHAT and CDR2 FNYEAQ (reference sequence). This CDR3 spans 19 amino acids. With 4 bases clipped from V and 0 bases from J, the junction kept 9 bases outside the gene matches. The CDR3 bases are TGTGCCAGCAGCTACCGACTAGCGGGGGCCTTCGCGAACACCGGGGAGCTGTTTTTT. The encoded protein is CASSYRLAGAFANTGELFF. The whole variable domain, filled in from reference TRBV7-7 and TRBJ2-2, reads GAGVSQSPRYKVTKRGQDVTLRCDPISSHATLYWYQQALGQGPEFLTYFNYEAQPDKSGLPSDRFSAERPEGSISTLTIQRTEQRDSAMYRCASSYRLAGAFANTGELFFGEGSRLTVL.

The chain recombines TRBV9 with TRBJ1-5; 8 bases match TRBD1. Unmatched junction bases numbered 12, after V lost 3 bases and J lost 10 bases. The germline CDR1 and CDR2 sequences are SGDLS and YYNGEE. This CDR3 contains 15 residues. The CDR3 DNA reads as TGTGCCAGCAGCGCCGGACAGGGACCCTTGGGTCCCCAGCATTTT. It encodes CASSAGQGPLGPQHF.

V gene TRBV10-3 combines with J gene TRBJ2-1; no reliable D call. V dropped 7 bases and J dropped 5 bases, with 12 bases sitting between them. The CDR3 totals 13 residues. The germline V gene has CDR1 ENHRY and CDR2 SYGVKD. The CDR3 DNA sequence: TGTGCCATCATGGAGAACACTAACAATGAGCAGTTCTTC. Translated: CAIMENTNNEQFF.

The chain carries TRBV18 and TRBJ2-5; 12 nucleotides align to TRBD2. V shed 0 bases, J shed 0 bases, and the junction held 11 bases outside the gene matches. Germline V CDR1 and CDR2: KGHSH, LQKENI. This CDR3 comprises 20 residues. Here the CDR3 DNA reads TGTGCCAGCTCACCACCGGGTGGCCCGGGACTAGCGGGCGACCAAGAGACCCAGTACTTC. Residues: CASSPPGGPGLAGDQETQYF.

The chain couples TRBV6-1 to TRBJ1-1, with 12 bases lining up with TRBD1. Germline V CDR1 and CDR2: MNHNS, SASEGT. The junction had 2 bases not matched to a gene; V was cut back by 8 bases and J by 4 bases. The CDR3 extends over 13 amino acids. The CDR3 DNA sequence: TGTGCCAGCCGGGACAGGGGGCTCACTGAAGCTTTCTTT. It translates to CASRDRGLTEAFF.

This clone showed up many times. This chain links TRBV4-2 with TRBJ2-7; weak D call: TRBD2 (6 bases). CDR3 length: 15 residues. V lost 1 base, J lost 2 bases, and 12 bases lay in between. Germline CDR1 and CDR2: LGHNA and YNFKEQ. The CDR3 nucleotides are TGTGCCAGCAGCCAAGGGCTAGCGATACCCTACGAGCAGTACTTC. This codes for CASSQGLAIPYEQYF.

The gene calls are TRBV5-6 and TRBJ2-5; 9 bases align to TRBD1. Losses at the gene ends were 0 bases for V and 2 bases for J; bases not matched to a gene: 5. This CDR3 spans 16 amino acids. Germline lookup yields CDR1 SGHDT and CDR2 YYEEEE. Here the CDR3 reads CASSLVGTGKQETQYF. DNA for the CDR3: TGTGCCAGCAGCTTGGTGGGGACAGGGAAACAAGAGACCCAGTACTTC.

This chain uses TRBV18 with TRBJ2-1; 14 bases are a match to TRBD2. The junction had 7 bases not matched to a gene; V was cut back by 6 bases and J by 3 bases. In germline, CDR1 is KGHSH, CDR2 LQKENI. The CDR3 loop spans 17 amino acids. The CDR3 bases are TGTGCCAGCTCGAGGACTAGCGGGGGGATTAACTACAATGAGCAGTTCTTC. This translates into CASSRTSGGINYNEQFF.

V is TRBV6-1 and J is TRBJ2-7, with D possibly TRBD1 on 6 matching bases. This CDR3 spans 15 amino acids. Germline CDR1 and CDR2: MNHNS and SASEGT. Trimming cost V 6 bases and J 5 bases, with 20 bases left between them. The CDR3 coding sequence is TGTGCCAGCAGAGGGTCGTGGCAGGGGATACACGAGCAGTACTTC. Protein: CASRGSWQGIHEQYF.

The chain links TRBV5-5 to TRBJ1-5, with D unresolved. The V end was cut by 4 bases, the J end by 7 bases, with 12 bases between. Germline V gives CDR1 SGHKS, CDR2 YYEKEE (reference sequence). This CDR3 is 13 amino acids long. The CDR3 reads CASSLKAAQPQHF. The CDR3 DNA sequence: TGTGCCAGCAGCCTGAAAGCGGCCCAGCCCCAGCATTTT.

In nucleotides, the CDR3 is TGTGCCAGCTCCTTTAGAGGCATGAACACTGAAGCTTTCTTT. Its protein product is CASSFRGMNTEAFF. This chain links TRBV19 with TRBJ1-1; D ambiguous. Germline lookup yields CDR1 LNHDA and CDR2 SQIVND (reference sequence). The CDR3 runs to 14 residues. Trimming shortened V by 9 bases and J by 0 bases, and 14 bases separated the two germline ends.

This sequence joins TRBV5-6 and TRBJ2-3; maybe TRBD1 (5 bases). CDR1 and CDR2 (germline): SGHDT, YYEEEE. Between the trimmed V and J ends, which lost 1 base and 0 bases, there was a span of 12 bases. This CDR3 region has 16 residues. CDR3 DNA: TGTGCCAGCAGCTTGAAGACAGCCTACAGCACAGATACGCAGTATTTT. Encoded protein: CASSLKTAYSTDTQYF.

The rearrangement joins TRBV5-1 to TRBJ2-5; D call uncertain. V lost 4 bases and J lost 3, with 10 bases in between. The CDR3 spans 13 residues. Germline-derived CDR1 and CDR2 are SGHRS and YFSETQ. The DNA for the CDR3 is TGCGCCAGCAGCGCCACGGGTAAAGAGACCCAGTACTTC. Protein: CASSATGKETQYF.

This clone was recorded once. Other DNA sequences in this sample translate to the same CDR3. V usage is TRBV6-1 and J usage is TRBJ2-3; 9 bases agree with TRBD1. V lost 8 bases and J lost 6; bases outside the gene matches: 9. The CDR3 runs 14 residues. The germline V gene has CDR1 MNHNS and CDR2 SASEGT. CDR3 coding DNA: TGTGCCAGCTCCGGGACAGGGTTGTCGGATACGCAGTATTTT. Translation: CASSGTGLSDTQYF.

The chain employs TRBV5-1 and TRBJ2-5, with TRBD2 matching 7 bases. V was clipped by 4 bases and J by 2 bases; unmatched bases: 8. From germline, CDR1 is SGHRS and CDR2 YFSETQ. CDR3 length equals 15 residues. CDR3 coding DNA: TGCGCCAGCAGCCCCCTTATGGGGGGGCAAGAGACCCAGTACTTC. Translating it yields CASSPLMGGQETQYF.

The count of this clone is one. The rearrangement uses TRBV5-1 and TRBJ2-7; a weak D match, TRBD2 (6 bases). Germline lookup yields CDR1 SGHRS and CDR2 YFSETQ. With 2 bases removed from V and 0 bases from J, the gap between germline ends came to 9 bases. This CDR3 has 14 amino acids. The CDR3 DNA follows: TGCGCCAGCAGCTTCCTAGCGAACTCCTACGAGCAGTACTTC. It yields the protein CASSFLANSYEQYF.

The chain carries TRBV7-3 and TRBJ2-7; weak D call: TRBD2 (6 bases). V lost 2 bases and J lost 3, with 14 bases in between. Germline V gene sequence: CDR1 SGHTA, CDR2 FQGTGA. CDR3 length equals 15 residues. The CDR3 DNA is TGTGCCAGCAGCTTAGGTGGTAGCGGAGTCTACGAGCAGTACTTC. The encoded protein is CASSLGGSGVYEQYF.